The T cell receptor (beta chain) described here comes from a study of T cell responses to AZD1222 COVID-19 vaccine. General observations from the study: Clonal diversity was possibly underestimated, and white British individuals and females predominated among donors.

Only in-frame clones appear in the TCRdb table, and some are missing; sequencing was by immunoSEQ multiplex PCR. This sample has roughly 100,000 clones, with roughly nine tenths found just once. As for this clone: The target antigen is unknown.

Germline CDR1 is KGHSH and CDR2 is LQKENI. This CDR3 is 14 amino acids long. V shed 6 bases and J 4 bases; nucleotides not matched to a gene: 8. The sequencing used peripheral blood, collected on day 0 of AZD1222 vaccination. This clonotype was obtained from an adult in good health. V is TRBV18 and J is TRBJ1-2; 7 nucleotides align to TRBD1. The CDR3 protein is CASSLGTAAYGYTF. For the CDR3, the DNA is TGTGCCAGCTCCCTCGGGACAGCGGCCTATGGCTACACCTTC.